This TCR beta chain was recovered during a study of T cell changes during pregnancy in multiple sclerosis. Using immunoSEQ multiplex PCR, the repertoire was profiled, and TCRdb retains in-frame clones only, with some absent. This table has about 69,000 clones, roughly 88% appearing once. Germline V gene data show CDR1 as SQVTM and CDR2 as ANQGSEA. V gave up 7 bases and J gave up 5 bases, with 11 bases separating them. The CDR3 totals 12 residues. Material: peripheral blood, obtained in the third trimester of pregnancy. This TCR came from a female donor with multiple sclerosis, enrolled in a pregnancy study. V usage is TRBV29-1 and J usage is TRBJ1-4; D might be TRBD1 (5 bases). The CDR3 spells CSAGLMNEKLFF. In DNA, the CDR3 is TGCAGCGCGGGACTGATGAATGAAAAACTGTTTTTT. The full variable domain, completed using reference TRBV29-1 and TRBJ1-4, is SAVISQKPSRDICQRGTSLTIQCQVDSQVTMMFWYRQQPGQSLTLIATANQGSEATYESGFVIDKFPISRPNLTFSTLTVSNMSPEDSSIYLCSAGLMNEKLFFGSGTQLSVL.